What follows are 15 T cell receptor beta chains derived from one specimen sequenced in a study of CD8 T cells in ankylosing spondylitis. One entry per CDR3 protein, called by TCRdb with MiXCR from the 5' RACE reads. The sample comprises approximately 180,000 distinct CDR3 sequences, 15% to 20% of which are singletons, and around 4.1% rests with the top ten. The sequencing input was blood, either unsorted or a sorted T cell fraction (not recorded which). All receptors come from a male donor aged 5-29 years with ankylosing spondylitis or in good health (not recorded which).

This clonotype was detected ten times or more. The chain has TRBV12-5 and TRBJ2-2, with no clear D. CDR1 LGHNT and CDR2 FRNRAP come from the germline V gene. V was pared by 1 base and J by 0 bases, with 3 bases between. CDR3 length equals 14 residues. The CDR3 protein is CASGLGTNTGELFF. The CDR3 bases are TGTGCTAGTGGTTTGGGGACGAACACCGGGGAGCTGTTTTTT. The full variable domain, rest sourced from reference TRBV12-5 and TRBJ2-2, is DARVTQTPRHKVTEMGQEVTMRCQPILGHNTVFWYRQTMMQGLELLAYFRNRAPLDDSGMPKDRFSAEMPDATLATLKIQPSEPRDSAVYFCASGLGTNTGELFFGEGSRLTVL.

This clonotype has just a few counts. This chain connects TRBV9 to TRBJ2-2; maybe TRBD1 (7 bases). The CDR3 has 16 residues. The germline gives CDR1 SGDLS, CDR2 YYNGEE. The ends were cut back, 3 bases at V and 1 base at J, with 13 bases in the middle. DNA of the CDR3: TGTGCCAGCAGCGAGCAGGGGGGACGGAACACCGGGGAGCTGTTTTTT. As protein: CASSEQGGRNTGELFF.

There are many counts of this clonotype. The chain uses TRBV12-3 or TRBV12-4 and TRBJ2-7; D is unresolved. The CDR3 has 13 residues. V was clipped by 3 bases and J by 3 bases, with 9 bases between them. The CDR3 reads CASSFDGYYEQYF. The DNA for the CDR3 is TGTGCCAGCAGTTTCGACGGATACTACGAGCAGTACTTC.

This clonotype showed up many times. The chain has TRBV5-6 and TRBJ2-7; D is uncertain. Germline values: CDR1 SGHDT, CDR2 YYEEEE. Trimming cost V 4 bases and J 4 bases, with 9 bases left between them. The CDR3 spans 12 residues. The CDR3 DNA reads as TGTGCCAGCAGCCGCGGACCTTACGAGCAGTACTTC. Protein product: CASSRGPYEQYF. The whole variable domain, remainder taken from reference TRBV5-6 and TRBJ2-7, is DAGVTQSPTHLIKTRGQQVTLRCSPKSGHDTVSWYQQALGQGPQFIFQYYEEEERQRGNFPDRFSGHQFPNYSSELNVNALLLGDSALYLCASSRGPYEQYFGPGTRLTVT.

This clonotype came up many times. This chain connects TRBV19 to TRBJ2-3; 8 bases agree with TRBD2. Per the germline V gene, CDR1 is LNHDA and CDR2 is SQIVND (reference sequence). V lost 10 bases to trimming and J lost 0 bases; unmatched junction nucleotides: 3. CDR3 size: 13 residues. The CDR3, as DNA: TGTGCCACCGTAGCGGGAAGCACAGATACGCAGTATTTT. It codes for CATVAGSTDTQYF. Looking up the rest from reference TRBV19 and TRBJ2-3 gives the full variable domain: DGGITQSPKYLFRKEGQNVTLSCEQNLNHDAMYWYRQDPGQGLRLIYYSQIVNDFQKGDIAEGYSVSREKKESFPLTVTSAQKNPTAFYLCATVAGSTDTQYFGPGTRLTVL.

This chain links TRBV7-9 with TRBJ2-2; maybe TRBD2 (5 bases). This CDR3 comprises 14 residues. The germline CDR1 and CDR2 sequences are SEHNR and FQNEAQ (reference sequence). The V gene lost 4 bases and the J gene lost 1 base, with 7 bases spanning the gap. CDR3 bases: TGTGCCAGCAGCTCGGCGGGGAACACCGGGGAGCTGTTTTTT. It encodes CASSSAGNTGELFF.

This clonotype was counted many times. The rearrangement joins TRBV7-9 to TRBJ1-6, with 7 bases identical to TRBD1. V lost 5 bases to trimming and J lost 7 bases; unmatched junction nucleotides: 11. Germline V gene data show CDR1 as SEHNR and CDR2 as FQNEAQ (reference sequence). The CDR3 runs to 16 residues. The CDR3 region has the DNA TGTGCCAGCAGCCGTCCCACCGGGACAGACAATTCACCCCTCCACTTT. It is translated as CASSRPTGTDNSPLHF. Variable domain in full (rest from reference TRBV7-9 and TRBJ1-6): DTGVSQNPRHKITKRGQNVTFRCDPISEHNRLYWYRQTLGQGPEFLTYFQNEAQLEKSRLLSDRFSAERPKGSFSTLEIQRTEQGDSAMYLCASSRPTGTDNSPLHFGNGTRLTVT.

This clonotype appeared a few times. This rearrangement joins TRBV29-1 to TRBJ2-5; D ambiguous. V shed 6 bases and J shed 2 bases, with 4 bases lying between them. The CDR3 has 10 residues. The V gene's germline CDR1 is SQVTM and CDR2 ANQGSEA. For the CDR3, the DNA is TGCAGCGTCCTACAAGAGACCCAGTACTTC. As protein: CSVLQETQYF.

This clonotype was counted ten times or more. The V and J genes are TRBV7-2 and TRBJ2-5; D remains ambiguous. Germline-derived CDR1 and CDR2 are SGHTA and FQGNSA. The CDR3 runs 15 residues. Trimming left V 4 bases short and J 1 base short, with 13 bases between. The CDR3 loop is CASSSFTGGQETQYF. DNA for the CDR3: TGTGCCAGCAGCTCCTTCACTGGCGGCCAAGAGACCCAGTACTTC.

This clonotype was detected once. V usage is TRBV6-2 or TRBV6-3 and J usage is TRBJ2-3; the D gene is possibly TRBD1 (5 bases). The CDR3 runs to 17 residues. Trimming cost V 2 bases and J 0 bases, with 15 bases left between them. Germline V gives CDR1 MNHEY, CDR2 SVGEGT. The CDR3 nucleotides read TGTGCCAGCAGTTACCCTACCCGACAGACTAGCACAGATACGCAGTATTTT. This encodes CASSYPTRQTSTDTQYF.

This sequence joins TRBV20-1 and TRBJ1-1; D gene uncertain. CDR3 length: 13 residues. Trimming took off 2 bases at V and 2 bases at J, with 9 bases between the two ends. Germline V CDR1 and CDR2: DFQATT, SNEGSKA (reference sequence). The CDR3 sequence is CSARRVGNTEAFF. In DNA, the CDR3 is TGCAGTGCTAGAAGGGTGGGAAACACTGAAGCTTTCTTT.

The chain carries TRBV7-6 and TRBJ2-1; tentative D call: TRBD1 (6 bases). Germline assignment: CDR1 SGHVS and CDR2 FNYEAQ. The CDR3 is made up of 15 amino acids. V shed 1 base and J shed 9 bases, with 16 bases lying between them. CDR3 amino acids: CASSLDAVGAGEQFF. The CDR3 coding sequence is TGTGCCAGCAGCTTAGACGCCGTGGGGGCCGGTGAGCAGTTCTTC.

This clonotype was seen many times. V and J are TRBV11-2 and TRBJ2-1; D is perhaps TRBD1 or TRBD2 (5 bases each). The CDR3 is 14 residues long. The V end lost 8 bases, the J end lost 7 bases, and 18 bases lay between the germline ends. In germline, CDR1 is SGHAT, CDR2 FQNNGV. CDR3 sequence (DNA): TGTGCCAGCGGCTCCCGGGACGAGGGAAATGAGCAGTTCTTC. Translating gives CASGSRDEGNEQFF.

This clonotype was detected many times. V gene TRBV20-1 combines with J gene TRBJ2-2, with D hard to call. Germline V lookup: CDR1 DFQATT, CDR2 SNEGSKA (reference sequence). The V and J ends lost 1 base and 0 bases respectively, with 0 bases between them. The CDR3 runs to 12 residues. CDR3 residues: CSARANTGELFF. The CDR3 nucleotides are TGCAGTGCTAGAGCGAACACCGGGGAGCTGTTTTTT.

Ten or more counts support this clonotype. CDR3 amino acids: CASSVSGRSQETQYF. CDR3 coding DNA: TGTGCCAGCAGTGTTAGCGGGAGGTCGCAAGAGACCCAGTACTTC. V and J are TRBV27 and TRBJ2-5; 10 nucleotides line up with TRBD2. The V gene end was trimmed by 5 bases and the J gene end by 2 bases; junction bases not matched to a gene: 5. This CDR3 spans 15 amino acids. Germline loops: CDR1 MNHEY, CDR2 SMNVEV (reference sequence).